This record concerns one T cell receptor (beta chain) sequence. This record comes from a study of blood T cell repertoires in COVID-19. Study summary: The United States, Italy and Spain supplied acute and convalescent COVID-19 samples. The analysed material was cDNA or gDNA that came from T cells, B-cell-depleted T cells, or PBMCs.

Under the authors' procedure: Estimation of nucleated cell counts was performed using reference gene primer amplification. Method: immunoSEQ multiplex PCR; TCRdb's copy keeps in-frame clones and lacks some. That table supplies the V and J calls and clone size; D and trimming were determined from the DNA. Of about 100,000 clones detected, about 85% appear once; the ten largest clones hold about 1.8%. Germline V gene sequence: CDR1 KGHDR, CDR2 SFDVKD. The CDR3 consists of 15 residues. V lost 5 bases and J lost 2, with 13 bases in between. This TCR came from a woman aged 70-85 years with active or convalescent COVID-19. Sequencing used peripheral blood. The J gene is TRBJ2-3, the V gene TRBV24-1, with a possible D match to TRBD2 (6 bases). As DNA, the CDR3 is TGTGCCACCAGTGTCGCGGGGCTCACCACAGATACGCAGTATTTT. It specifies CATSVAGLTTDTQYF.